This TCR beta chain was sequenced during a study of T cells expressing NK-cell markers. The wider study: Sequencing covered eight donors, seven HCMV-seropositive and one seronegative.

The CDR3 totals 16 residues. Germline CDR1 reads DFQATT; CDR2 reads SNEGSKA (reference sequence). No DNA is given; TCRdb re-called the 5' RACE reads and lists each CDR3 protein once. The listing records approximately 110,000 distinct CDR3 sequences. V is TRBV20-1 and J is TRBJ2-1; TCRdb proposes TRBD2, but this gene call is untestable without DNA. The sequenced sample was blood T cells: a sorted CD56 or NKG2C T cell subset, CD4+ or CD8+ T cells, or bulk PBMC T cells (not recorded which). This sequence originates from a woman between 18 and 70 years old in good health. The CDR3 sequence: CSARDVAGGRYNEQFF.